This T cell receptor (beta chain) is from a study of T cells in tuberculosis (dated by TCRdb to the late 2010s). With respect to the entire study: In the study, CD1B tetramers and high-throughput TCR immunosequencing were combined to characterize T cells specific for the mycobacterial lipid antigen glucose monomycolate (GMM). PBMC from patients with active tuberculosis were archived either before the start of standard anti-tuberculosis treatment or within 7 days of starting that treatment. A South African clinical cohort compared IGRA-negative adolescents, IGRA-positive adolescents with latent tuberculosis and adults with active tuberculosis, fewer than 12 per group. What the authors observed across the whole study: Compared with IGRA-negative controls, TCR-alpha repertoires from active tuberculosis had smaller mean NN-distances to GMM-specific TCRs, which suggests that these TCRs underwent clonal expansion. The smaller NN-distances were partly driven by shorter CDR3-alpha lengths in active tuberculosis patients, and the difference for TCR-beta did not reach statistical significance. Clinical samples were selected based on the availability of cryopreserved specimens, with adults included as active tuberculosis cases and adolescents included as controls. Using GEM motif frequencies, a classifier achieved 70% accuracy, whereas a classifier built on the diverse GMM-specific repertoire got to 87% accuracy (AUROC more than 0.85).

With respect to this clone: It has no known antigen specificity. The record has no base qualities; no much larger clone is one base away.

In light of the paper, this sample's time point label describes: new active TB diagnosis, blood taken before or within 7 days of starting treatment. The active tuberculosis patients were newly diagnosed, HIV-seronegative South African adults aged 18 years or older. Confirmation of active tuberculosis was obtained by positive sputum smear microscopy and/or positive M. tuberculosis culture. Unsorted cryopreserved PBMC were immunosequenced, covering on average around 94,000 T cells per clinical donor. The immunoSEQ multiplex PCR assay was used to generate TCR libraries, with TCR-beta and/or TCR-alpha/delta assays applied to each sample. The amplified TCR libraries were sequenced using the Illumina high-throughput platform. In the authors' own workflow: Clustering and dimensionality reduction were performed using pairwise TCRdist distances among GMM-specific receptors from ex vivo sorted or in vitro expanded T cells. The score assigned to each clinical repertoire was mean NN-distance, meaning the average TCRdist to the nearest 10% of tetramer-positive reference sequences. GEM TCR motif frequency was calculated as the fraction of unique TCRs that matched known GEM sequences in V/J usage and CDR3 length. Active tuberculosis was classified by linear discriminant analysis with leave-one-out cross-validation, implemented in scikit-learn. Entries here come from immuneACCESS through TCRdb and include only in-frame sequences with V and J called. Some clones fail to appear in such tables; in the studies checked, an unresolved V gene covers under half of the shortfall, and the cause of the remainder is unknown. That table gives V, J and clone size, and the DNA gave D and trimming. This sample gives tens of thousands of clones in total; roughly 94% of them show up just once. The ten largest clones represent around 7% of the sample.

As encoded in the germline V gene, CDR1 is SGHDT while CDR2 is YYEEEE. Unmatched junction bases come to 7, with V trimmed by 4 bases and J by 5 bases. The CDR3 holds 15 amino acids from the cysteine to the phenylalanine. Here the CDR3 DNA is all that survives: 45 bases in frame from base 1. Sequencing used PBMCs, obtained at tuberculosis diagnosis. Recombination connected TRBV5-6 to TRBJ2-3, with 10 central nucleotides matching TRBD1. This receptor was taken from an adult with tuberculosis. Some clones in this sample may be carry-over from other donors' samples. The CDR3 here reads CASSRGQGRRDTQYF. The DNA sequence is as follows: TGTGCCAGCAGCAGGGGACAGGGGCGCAGAGATACGCAGTATTTT. The full variable domain, with segments outside the CDR3 supplied by the reference TRBV5-6 and TRBJ2-3 proteins, appears as DAGVTQSPTHLIKTRGQQVTLRCSPKSGHDTVSWYQQALGQGPQFIFQYYEEEERQRGNFPDRFSGHQFPNYSSELNVNALLLGDSALYLCASSRGQGRRDTQYFGPGTRLTVL.